The 2 T cell receptor beta chains presented below share a single source sample, sequenced in a study of Graves' ophthalmopathy and Graves' hyperthyroidism. TCR beta CDR3 regions were amplified from RNA transcripts. Second-round multiplex PCR came after first-round RT-PCR with HTBI primers. TCRdb called the multiplex PCR reads again in MiXCR, with one record for every CDR3 protein. The sample has approximately 1.2 million distinct CDR3 sequences; approximately 35% are singletons. Source material: peripheral blood or thyroid tissue (not recorded which). These receptors originate from an adult man with Graves' hyperthyroidism.

This chain joins TRBV29-1 and TRBJ1-1; a weak D match, TRBD1 (6 bases). This CDR3 region has 13 residues. Germline values: CDR1 SQVTM, CDR2 ANQGSEA. Trimming cost V 7 bases and J 1 base, with 13 bases left between them. DNA of the CDR3: TGCAGCGCCGGCTGGACAGAGAACACTGAAGCTTTCTTT. It yields the protein CSAGWTENTEAFF.

This clonotype turned up a few times. The CDR3 DNA is TGTGCCAGCAGTTTCCAGTCGGGCACTGAAGCTTTCTTT. The encoded protein is CASSFQSGTEAFF. V usage is TRBV12-3 or TRBV12-4 and J usage is TRBJ1-1; D is uncertain. Deletions cut 3 bases from V and 4 bases from J, with 9 bases between. The CDR3 extends over 13 amino acids.